The source of this TCR beta chain is a study of human T cells and chemical hapten exposure. Study details: DPC 0.01% went on the upper back by patch test, with reading at 6 days.

This clonotype appeared many times. Methods used by the authors: Per sample, the median was approximately 96,000 TCRs, with values from around 25,000 to 690,000. One entry per CDR3 protein results from TCRdb running MiXCR on the RACE reads. It is TCRdb's table, rather than the study itself, that gives the V and J calls and clone size. The sample yields 360,000 or so distinct CDR3 sequences, roughly 6.3% seen once. CDR3 size: 14 residues. V shed 8 bases and J 3 bases; nucleotides not matched to a gene: 9. Time point indicated: patch test 2, 6 weeks after DPC sensitization. The sample's treatment: therapeutic diphenylcyclopropenone sensitization with weekly scalp DPC.

The sample in question was whole blood, obtained in connection with sensitization to the hapten diphenylcyclopropenone (DPC). This sequence originates from a young woman with alopecia areata. Some clones in this sample may be carry-over from other donors' samples. The J gene is TRBJ1-1, the V gene TRBV12-3 or TRBV12-4, with TRBD1 identical over 7 bases. CDR3 residues: CASQTGRGDTEAFF. The CDR3 bases are TGTGCCAGCCAGACTGGCAGGGGGGACACTGAAGCTTTCTTT.